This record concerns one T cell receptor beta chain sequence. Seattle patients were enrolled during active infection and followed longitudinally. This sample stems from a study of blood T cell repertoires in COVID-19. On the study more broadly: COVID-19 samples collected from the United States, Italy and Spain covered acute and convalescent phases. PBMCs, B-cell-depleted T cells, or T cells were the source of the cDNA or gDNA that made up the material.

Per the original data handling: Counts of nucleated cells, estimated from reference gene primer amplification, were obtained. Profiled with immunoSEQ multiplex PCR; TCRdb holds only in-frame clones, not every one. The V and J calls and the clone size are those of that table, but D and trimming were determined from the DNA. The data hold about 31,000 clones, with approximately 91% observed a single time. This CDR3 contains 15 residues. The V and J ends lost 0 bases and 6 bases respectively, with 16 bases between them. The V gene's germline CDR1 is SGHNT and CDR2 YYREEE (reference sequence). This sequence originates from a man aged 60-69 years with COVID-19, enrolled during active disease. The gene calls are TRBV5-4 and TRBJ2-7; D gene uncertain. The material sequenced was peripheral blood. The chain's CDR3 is CASSLGAVDLAEQYF. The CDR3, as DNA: TGTGCCAGCAGCTTGGGGGCTGTCGATCTGGCCGAGCAGTACTTC. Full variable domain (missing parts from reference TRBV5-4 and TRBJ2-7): ETGVTQSPTHLIKTRGQQVTLRCSSQSGHNTVSWYQQALGQGPQFIFQYYREEENGRGNFPPRFSGLQFPNYSSELNVNALELDDSALYLCASSLGAVDLAEQYFGPGTRLTVT.